Reported below is one TCR beta chain. This specimen comes from a study of cytomegalovirus exposure and HLA in healthy donors. Study details: Earlier, fewer than 130 million unique TCR beta sequences were recovered from around 180 million T cells by an analysis.

Germline CDR1 is MNHEY and CDR2 is SMNVEV (reference sequence). This CDR3 region has 13 residues. V lost 7 bases and J lost 9; bases outside the gene matches: 7. 13 Jbeta primers and 60 Vbeta primers were used for the PCR. Using immunoSEQ multiplex PCR, the repertoire was profiled, and TCRdb retains in-frame clones only, with some absent. The sample gives more than 140,000 clones, about four fifths of which show up once; about 5.6% is in the top ten. Input material: PBMCs. V usage is TRBV27 and J usage is TRBJ2-1; 9 nucleotides agree with TRBD1. This TCR came from a man between 25 and 39 years old in good health and CMV-seropositive. The CDR3 nucleotides are TGTGCCAGCACCAGGACAGGGGAATTTGAGCAGTTCTTC. It encodes CASTRTGEFEQFF.